This T cell receptor beta chain was found in a study of CD8 T cells in Susac syndrome. This clonotype appeared a few times. Germline V gives CDR1 MNHNS, CDR2 SASEGT. Trimming cost V 6 bases and J 2 bases, with 14 bases left between them. The CDR3 is 14 amino acids. The RNA, roughly 0.45 to 1 ug, was put through reverse transcription using random hexamers. Amplification of the TCR beta CDR3 was carried out by immunoSEQ multiplex PCR, which spanned a total of 54 Vbeta and 13 Jbeta segments. Using its own MiXCR run on the immunoSEQ multiplex PCR reads, TCRdb lists one record per CDR3 protein. The sample contains about 430,000 distinct CDR3 sequences, 75% to 90% of which appear only once. Relapsing-remitting disease, either stable or active, was present in the multiple sclerosis controls, who were treatment-naive patients. TEMRA cells were FACS-enriched and CD8+ and CD4+ T cells negatively isolated.

V usage is TRBV6-1 and J usage is TRBJ2-7; unclear D gene. The sample was CD8+ T cells from PBMCs. This receptor was obtained from a human donor with multiple sclerosis. The CDR3 sequence: CASSPRHPTYEQYF. CDR3 in DNA: TGTGCCAGCAGCCCCCGACATCCCACCTACGAGCAGTACTTC.